This T cell receptor beta chain derives from a study of blood T cell repertoires in COVID-19. The data were produced by immunoSEQ multiplex PCR, yet TCRdb's version contains in-frame clones alone and is incomplete. Of about 41,000 clones listed, about 83% are singletons. The CDR3 has 15 residues. V dropped 4 bases and J dropped 0; count of bases not matched to a gene: 4. Per germline, CDR1 SGHDT and CDR2 YYEEEE. This chain connects TRBV5-6 to TRBJ1-5; 7 nucleotides align to TRBD1. The source material was peripheral blood. The receptor comes from a man between 35 and 55 years old with COVID-19, enrolled during active disease. The CDR3 reads CASSRGQNSNQPQHF. CDR3 DNA: TGTGCCAGCAGCAGGGGGCAGAATAGCAATCAGCCCCAGCATTTT.